The 5 T cell receptor beta chains below come from one sample, sequenced in a study of blood T cell repertoires in COVID-19. Using immunoSEQ multiplex PCR, the repertoire was profiled, and TCRdb retains in-frame clones only, with some absent. This sample carries fewer than 200,000 clones, over 80% of them seen once, and the ten largest clones take around 2.9%. Source material: PBMCs or T cells enriched from blood (not recorded which). These receptors originate from a woman in her twenties or thirties who had been exposed to COVID-19.

This clone came up a few times. The V gene is TRBV11-2, the J gene TRBJ2-3, with D perhaps matching TRBD2 (6 bases). The V gene lost 2 bases and the J gene lost 0 bases, with 18 bases spanning the gap. CDR1 SGHAT and CDR2 FQNNGV come from the germline V gene. The CDR3 loop spans 18 amino acids. This CDR3 is CASSLRRGSASSTDTQYF. In DNA, the CDR3 is TGTGCCAGCAGCTTAAGGAGGGGAAGCGCTAGCAGCACAGATACGCAGTATTTT.

The J gene is TRBJ2-2, the V gene TRBV5-4; D is uncertain. In germline, CDR1 is SGHNT, CDR2 YYREEE (reference sequence). This CDR3 is built from 12 residues. Trimming stripped 1 base from V and 6 bases from J, with 4 bases between. CDR3 protein: CASSLFSGELFF. In DNA form, the CDR3 reads TGTGCCAGCAGCTTGTTCTCCGGGGAGCTGTTTTTT.

The chain recombines TRBV7-9 with TRBJ1-2; TRBD1 might be the D (5 bases). Between the trimmed V and J ends, which lost 2 bases and 8 bases, there was a span of 15 bases. This CDR3 spans 14 amino acids. The germline CDR1 and CDR2 sequences are SEHNR and FQNEAQ (reference sequence). The CDR3 DNA reads as TGTGCCAGCAGCTTAAATGGCAGGGATGACGGCTACACCTTC. It specifies CASSLNGRDDGYTF.

This clone was found a few times. CDR3: CASSRGLAGEVNEQFF. Written as DNA, the CDR3 is TGTGCCAGCAGTCGCGGACTAGCGGGGGAGGTAAATGAGCAGTTCTTC. V and J are TRBV27 and TRBJ2-1; TRBD2 aligns across 13 bases. This CDR3 is built from 16 residues. Trimming took 5 bases from V and 7 from J; bases not matched to a gene: 8. Germline CDR1 MNHEY, CDR2 SMNVEV (reference sequence).

This clone was detected once. The chain has TRBV27 and TRBJ2-5; 8 bases are shared with TRBD1. Per germline, CDR1 MNHEY and CDR2 SMNVEV (reference sequence). The V and J ends lost 2 bases and 1 base, in that order; junction bases with no gene match: 6. CDR3 length: 16 residues. CDR3 in DNA: TGTGCCAGCAGTTTAGGGGGACAGGTGGGCCAAGAGACCCAGTACTTC. Its translation: CASSLGGQVGQETQYF.